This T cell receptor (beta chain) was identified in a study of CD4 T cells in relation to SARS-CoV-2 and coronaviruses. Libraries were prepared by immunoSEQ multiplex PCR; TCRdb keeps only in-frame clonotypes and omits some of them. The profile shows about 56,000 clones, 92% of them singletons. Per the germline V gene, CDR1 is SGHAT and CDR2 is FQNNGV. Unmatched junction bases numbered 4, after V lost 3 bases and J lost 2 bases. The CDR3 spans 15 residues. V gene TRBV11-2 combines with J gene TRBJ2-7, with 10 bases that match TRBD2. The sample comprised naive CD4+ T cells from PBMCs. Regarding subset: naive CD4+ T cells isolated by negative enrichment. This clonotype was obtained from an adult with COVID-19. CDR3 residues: CASSFTSGVAYEQYF. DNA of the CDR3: TGTGCCAGCAGCTTCACTAGCGGGGTCGCCTACGAGCAGTACTTC.